This TCR beta chain was captured by sequencing in a study of tumor-infiltrating lymphocytes in primary liver carcinoma. About the research overall: Surgical resection served as treatment for the primary liver carcinoma of these patients. The cohort included men and women aged 30 to 69 years. The neoplasms were of stage T1-T3 N0M0, with dimensions of 4.2 to 10 cm across.

Making TCR beta cDNA involved approximately 510 ng total RNA and a constant-region primer. Library construction for TCR beta comprised three nested multiplex PCR rounds performed with slightly modified ARM-PCR. TCRdb fed the multiplex PCR reads into MiXCR, producing one record per CDR3 protein. The sample consists of approximately 330,000 distinct CDR3 sequences, 65% of them appearing once. Out of unsorted whole blood came the blood RNA, and germline DNA was extracted as well. The origin of this receptor is a middle-aged man with primary liver carcinoma and hepatitis B virus infection. The sequencing input was peripheral blood.

The DNA of the CDR3 is TGTGTCAGTAGCAAGGGGGGTGCCCCTGGGGCCAACGTCCTGACTTTC. It is translated as CVSSKGGAPGANVLTF. The J gene is TRBJ2-6, the V gene TRBV5-4; D tentatively reads TRBD1 or TRBD2 (6 bases each). CDR1 and CDR2 from the germline V gene are SGHNT and YYREEE (reference sequence). This CDR3 is built from 16 residues.